This passage covers 6 T cell receptor beta chains from one sample sequenced in a study of cytomegalovirus exposure and HLA in healthy donors. 60 Vbeta and 13 Jbeta primers were used in PCR. The data were produced by immunoSEQ multiplex PCR, yet TCRdb's version contains in-frame clones alone and is incomplete. The repertoire holds around 130,000 clones, with approximately 80% as singletons. Sequencing input: PBMCs. The source is a young woman in good health and CMV-seronegative.

This clone came up once. The J gene is TRBJ2-5, the V gene TRBV5-6; D perhaps matches TRBD1 (6 bases). The CDR3 is made up of 15 amino acids. The V gene lost 0 bases and the J gene lost 5 bases, with 14 bases spanning the gap. Germline V gives CDR1 SGHDT, CDR2 YYEEEE. As DNA, the CDR3 is TGTGCCAGCAGCTTGGTTCTAGGGGGTATTGAGACCCAGTACTTC. Amino acids: CASSLVLGGIETQYF. Combining the CDR3 with reference TRBV5-6 and TRBJ2-5 gives the whole variable domain DAGVTQSPTHLIKTRGQQVTLRCSPKSGHDTVSWYQQALGQGPQFIFQYYEEEERQRGNFPDRFSGHQFPNYSSELNVNALLLGDSALYLCASSLVLGGIETQYFGPGTRLLVL.

The chain joins TRBV29-1 to TRBJ1-5; 7 bases map to TRBD1. With 6 bases clipped from V and 1 base from J, the junction kept 6 bases outside the gene matches. CDR3 size: 14 residues. Per the germline V gene, CDR1 is SQVTM and CDR2 is ANQGSEA. The CDR3 nucleotides are TGCAGCGTCGCGACAGGGTTGAGCAATCAGCCCCAGCATTTT. The encoded protein is CSVATGLSNQPQHF. Looking up the rest from reference TRBV29-1 and TRBJ1-5 gives the full variable domain: SAVISQKPSRDICQRGTSLTIQCQVDSQVTMMFWYRQQPGQSLTLIATANQGSEATYESGFVIDKFPISRPNLTFSTLTVSNMSPEDSSIYLCSVATGLSNQPQHFGDGTRLSIL.

The gene calls are TRBV7-8 and TRBJ1-1; 7 positions agree with TRBD1. Germline lookup yields CDR1 SGHVS and CDR2 FQNEAQ. Unmatched junction bases numbered 6, after V lost 5 bases and J lost 0 bases. The CDR3 has 15 amino acids. Here the CDR3 reads CASSRGQRLNTEAFF. In DNA, the CDR3 is TGTGCCAGCAGCAGGGGACAGAGGCTGAACACTGAAGCTTTCTTT.

This chain joins TRBV7-9 and TRBJ2-3; tentative D call: TRBD2 (5 bases). This CDR3 contains 15 residues. Trimming took 2 bases from V and 4 from J, leaving 13 bases between them. Germline V lookup: CDR1 SEHNR, CDR2 FQNEAQ (reference sequence). Written as DNA, the CDR3 is TGTGCCAGCAGCTTACCAGAAGGGAGTGCAGATACGCAGTATTTT. Protein product: CASSLPEGSADTQYF.

The rearrangement links TRBV6-1 to TRBJ2-1, with D perhaps TRBD1 (5 bases). Trimming cost V 6 bases and J 6 bases, with 18 bases left between them. Germline V gene sequence: CDR1 MNHNS, CDR2 SASEGT. This CDR3 has 15 amino acids. The CDR3 is CASSLYPGIGNEQFF. The CDR3 DNA reads as TGTGCCAGCAGCCTTTATCCAGGGATCGGCAATGAGCAGTTCTTC.

The rearrangement links TRBV5-4 to TRBJ2-1, with 7 bases lining up with TRBD2. V shed 0 bases, J shed 4 bases, and the junction held 4 bases outside the gene matches. Germline lookup yields CDR1 SGHNT and CDR2 YYREEE (reference sequence). The CDR3 extends over 15 amino acids. The CDR3 DNA sequence: TGTGCCAGCAGCTTGGAGTCTAGCGGTTACAATGAGCAGTTCTTC. Protein: CASSLESSGYNEQFF.